Sequencing of this T cell receptor (beta chain) was carried out in a study of blood T cell repertoires in COVID-19. Study details: Acute-phase and convalescent COVID-19 samples originated in the United States, Italy and Spain. T cells, B-cell-depleted T cells, or PBMCs supplied cDNA or gDNA.

CDR1 SGHNT and CDR2 YENEEA come from the germline V gene. V lost 0 bases and J lost 2; bases outside the gene matches: 7. This CDR3 is built from 17 residues. Either two negative PCRs, clearance, or symptom resolution qualified Cohort 3 donors as recovered. Per the original methods: Amplification from reference gene primers served as the basis for estimated nucleated cell counts. Data came from immunoSEQ multiplex PCR; TCRdb stores just in-frame clones and leaves some out. That table furnishes V, J and clone size, whereas the DNA furnished D and trimming. The profile shows about 480,000 clones, 70% to 90% of them singletons.

This chain connects TRBV11-3 to TRBJ2-1; 7 bases agree with TRBD2. Sequenced input: PBMCs or T cells enriched from blood (not recorded which). The receptor was isolated from a woman in her thirties or forties who had recovered from COVID-19. The CDR3 is CASSLESLAAPYNEQFF. As DNA, the CDR3 is TGTGCCAGCAGCTTAGAGAGCCTAGCGGCCCCCTACAATGAGCAGTTCTTC. The variable domain in full, completed from reference TRBV11-3 and TRBJ2-1, reads EAGVVQSPRYKIIEKKQPVAFWCNPISGHNTLYWYLQNLGQGPELLIRYENEEAVDDSQLPKDRFSAERLKGVDSTLKIQPAELGDSAVYLCASSLESLAAPYNEQFFGPGTRLTVL.